The 17 T cell receptor beta chains reported below all come from one sample, sequenced in a study of a mutant IDH1 vaccine in newly diagnosed glioma. Clones were sequenced by immunoSEQ multiplex PCR, and TCRdb holds only the in-frame ones, with some missing. The table has 13,000 or so clones, around 78% seen once. The sample's time point: week 47, end of study. Every vaccine dose comprised 300 ug of mutant IDH1 20-mer peptide plus topical imiquimod. These receptors lack a known antigen. The sample in question was PBMCs, obtained from a glioma patient whose treatment included an IDH1 peptide vaccine. These receptors were obtained from a woman in her 40s with glioma.

J is TRBJ2-7 and V is TRBV10-3, with TRBD2 matching 7 bases. CDR1 and CDR2 (germline): ENHRY, SYGVKD. The CDR3 covers 20 residues. The trim removed 4 bases at V and 9 bases at J, leaving 30 bases unmatched. The CDR3 DNA reads as TGTGCCATCAGTGCCCCCGGGGAAGGAACACTAGCGAATGGGGATTTTGGGCAGTACTTC. This translates into CAISAPGEGTLANGDFGQYF.

V is TRBV5-6 and J is TRBJ1-2, with 7 positions matching TRBD1. CDR1 and CDR2 (germline): SGHDT, YYEEEE. The CDR3 contains 13 residues. V lost 2 bases, J lost 6 bases, and 4 bases stayed unmatched. CDR3 DNA sequence: TGTGCCAGCAGCTTTCAGGGGGTCAATGGCTACACCTTC. Translated, it gives CASSFQGVNGYTF.

This clone came up a few times. The chain recombines TRBV4-2 with TRBJ2-3; D uncertain. The V gene lost 1 base and the J gene lost 4 bases, with 9 bases spanning the gap. The CDR3 runs to 14 residues. CDR1 and CDR2 from the germline V gene are LGHNA and YNFKEQ. The CDR3 sequence is CASSQGDGADTQYF. The CDR3 DNA is TGTGCCAGCAGCCAAGGAGATGGGGCAGATACGCAGTATTTT.

This rearrangement joins TRBV28 to TRBJ2-7; a weak D match, TRBD2 (6 bases). The CDR3 spans 14 residues. Germline V gene lookup returns CDR1 MDHEN and CDR2 SYDVKM. Trimming pared 7 bases from V and 3 bases from J, leaving 16 bases between. Here the CDR3 DNA reads TGTGCCAGCAAATCCCGAGGAGGGGTCTACGAGCAGTACTTC. It encodes CASKSRGGVYEQYF.

The chain employs TRBV6-5 and TRBJ1-2; the D gene is possibly TRBD1 (6 bases). CDR1 is MNHEY and CDR2 is SVGAGI in the germline V gene. The CDR3 spans 14 residues. Trimming took off 0 bases at V and 7 bases at J, with 12 bases between the two ends. DNA of the CDR3: TGTGCCAGCAGTTACTCAGAACAGGGCGTTGGCTACACCTTC. It yields the protein CASSYSEQGVGYTF.

The chain uses TRBV21-1 and TRBJ1-5; the table's D call of TRBD1 was not tested on the DNA. TRBV21-1 is labeled a pseudogene. This CDR3 contains 17 residues. The CDR3 coding sequence is TGTGCCAGCAGCGCCCCGGGCGACAGATATAGCAATCAGCCCCAGCATTTT. Translating it yields CASSAPGDRYSNQPQHF.

The rearrangement uses TRBV11-2 and TRBJ2-2; TRBD2 is a possible D gene (5 bases). Germline V lookup: CDR1 SGHAT, CDR2 FQNNGV. The CDR3 is 17 amino acids. V was trimmed by 4 bases and J by 5 bases, leaving 20 bases between them. Here the CDR3 DNA reads TGTGCCAGCAGCTCTCATGGGCTTTCCGGGATTACCGGGGAGCTGTTTTTT. Translation: CASSSHGLSGITGELFF.

The CDR3 spells CAISGTGRTYEQYF. The CDR3 DNA reads TGTGCCATCTCTGGAACGGGACGGACCTACGAGCAGTACTTC. The V gene is TRBV10-3, the J gene TRBJ2-7; possibly TRBD1 or TRBD2 for D (5 bases each). The ends were cut back, 8 bases at V and 2 bases at J, with 16 bases in the middle. This CDR3 is 14 amino acids long. Germline V gene sequence: CDR1 ENHRY, CDR2 SYGVKD.

This clone has a single count. The chain employs TRBV29-1 and TRBJ2-1, with D perhaps given as TRBD1 or TRBD2 (6 bases each). Germline V gene sequence: CDR1 SQVTM, CDR2 ANQGSEA. The CDR3 has 15 residues. Trimming took off 5 bases at V and 8 bases at J, with 22 bases between the two ends. The CDR3 sequence: CSVLKLRGRSYEQFF. CDR3 DNA: TGCAGCGTTCTGAAGTTGAGGGGGAGGTCGTATGAGCAGTTCTTC.

V gene TRBV5-1 combines with J gene TRBJ2-4, with D perhaps TRBD1 or TRBD2 (6 bases each). Germline assignment: CDR1 SGHRS and CDR2 YFSETQ. The CDR3 length is 14 residues. V was clipped by 0 bases and J by 7 bases, with 11 bases between them. CDR3 bases: TGCGCCAGCAGCTTGGACGGAGGGGGGAACATTCAGTACTTC. Translating gives CASSLDGGGNIQYF.

The genes are TRBV10-3 and TRBJ1-1; D not resolved. Germline V gene lookup returns CDR1 ENHRY and CDR2 SYGVKD. V dropped 2 bases and J dropped 5 bases, with 12 bases sitting between them. CDR3 length: 14 amino acids. CDR3 bases: TGTGCCATCAGTGAGCCCCAGGTTTTTACTGAAGCTTTCTTT. Protein: CAISEPQVFTEAFF.

This chain connects TRBV7-3 to TRBJ2-6, with 7 bases that match TRBD2. V lost 4 bases to trimming and J lost 0 bases; unmatched junction nucleotides: 6. CDR1 is SGHTA and CDR2 is FQGTGA in the germline V gene. The CDR3 covers 17 residues. CDR3 in amino acids: CASSSKRDYSGANVLTF. CDR3 sequence (DNA): TGTGCCAGCAGCTCTAAACGGGACTACTCTGGGGCCAACGTCCTGACTTTC.

This chain uses TRBV21-1 with TRBJ1-5; TRBD1 was called by the table and not checked on the DNA. TRBV21-1 is a recognized pseudogene. The CDR3 length is 18 residues. The CDR3 nucleotides read TGTGCCAGCAGCCCCCCGGACAGGCTAAAAGTAATAAATCAGCCCCAGCATTTT. Translated: CASSPPDRLKVINQPQHF.

The V and J genes are TRBV9 and TRBJ2-3, with TRBD2 matching 10 bases. The germline V gene encodes CDR1 SGDLS and CDR2 YYNGEE. The J segment lost 2 bases and the V segment lost 7 bases, leaving 4 bases of the junction unmatched. The CDR3 has 14 residues. The CDR3 nucleotides read TGTGCCAGCGGTAGCGGGGGGAACACAGATACGCAGTATTTT. Amino acids: CASGSGGNTDTQYF. Full variable domain (rest looked up from reference TRBV9 and TRBJ2-3): DSGVTQTPKHLITATGQRVTLRCSPRSGDLSVYWYQQSLDQGLQFLIQYYNGEERAKGNILERFSAQQFPDLHSELNLSSLELGDSALYFCASGSGGNTDTQYFGPGTRLTVL.

The rearrangement joins TRBV4-2 to TRBJ1-1; unclear D gene. Trimming stripped 5 bases from V and 3 bases from J, with 4 bases between. CDR3 length equals 11 residues. Germline values: CDR1 LGHNA, CDR2 YNFKEQ. The CDR3 bases are TGTGCCAGCAGCTCGGACACTGAAGCTTTCTTT. Its protein is CASSSDTEAFF.

A few counts support this clone. V usage is TRBV7-3 and J usage is TRBJ2-1; D is perhaps TRBD2 (6 bases). Germline V gives CDR1 SGHTA, CDR2 FQGTGA. V lost 5 bases, J lost 5 bases, and 10 bases lay in between. The CDR3 is 13 residues long. The CDR3 nucleotides are TGTGCCAGCAGCCCTGGGACTCACAATGAGCAGTTCTTC. Its translation is CASSPGTHNEQFF. Full variable domain (outside the CDR3, taken from reference TRBV7-3 and TRBJ2-1): GAGVSQTPSNKVTEKGKYVELRCDPISGHTALYWYRQSLGQGPEFLIYFQGTGAADDSGLPNDRFFAVRPEGSVSTLKIQRTERGDSAVYLCASSPGTHNEQFFGPGTRLTVL.

The chain links TRBV28 to TRBJ1-2; 7 bases agree with TRBD1. This CDR3 contains 13 residues. Per the germline V gene, CDR1 is MDHEN and CDR2 is SYDVKM. V dropped 2 bases and J dropped 8; count of bases not matched to a gene: 5. The CDR3 reads CASSLGGGGGYTF. The DNA of the CDR3 is TGTGCCAGCAGTTTAGGAGGGGGCGGCGGCTACACCTTC.